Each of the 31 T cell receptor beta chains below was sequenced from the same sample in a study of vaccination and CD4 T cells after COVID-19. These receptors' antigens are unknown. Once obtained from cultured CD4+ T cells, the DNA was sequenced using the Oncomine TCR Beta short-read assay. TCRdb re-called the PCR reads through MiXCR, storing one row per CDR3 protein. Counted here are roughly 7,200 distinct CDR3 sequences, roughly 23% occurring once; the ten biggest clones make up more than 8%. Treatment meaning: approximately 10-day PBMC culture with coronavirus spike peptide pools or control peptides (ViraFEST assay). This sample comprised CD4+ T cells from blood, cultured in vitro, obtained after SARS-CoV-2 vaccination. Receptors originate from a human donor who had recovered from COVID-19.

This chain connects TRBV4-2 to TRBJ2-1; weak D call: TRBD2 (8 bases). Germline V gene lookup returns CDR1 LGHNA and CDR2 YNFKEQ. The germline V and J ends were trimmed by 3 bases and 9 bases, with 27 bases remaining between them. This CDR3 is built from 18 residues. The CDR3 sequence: CASSQPYSLAAKGAEQFF. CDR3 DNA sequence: TGTGCCAGCAGCCAGCCCTATTCACTAGCGGCGAAGGGGGCTGAGCAGTTCTTC.

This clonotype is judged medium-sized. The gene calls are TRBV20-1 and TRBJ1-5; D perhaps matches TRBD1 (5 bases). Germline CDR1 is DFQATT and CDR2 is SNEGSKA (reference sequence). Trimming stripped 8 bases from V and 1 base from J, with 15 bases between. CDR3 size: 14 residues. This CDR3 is CSTDRAWSNQPQHF. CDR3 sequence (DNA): TGCAGTACCGACAGAGCTTGGAGCAATCAGCCCCAGCATTTT.

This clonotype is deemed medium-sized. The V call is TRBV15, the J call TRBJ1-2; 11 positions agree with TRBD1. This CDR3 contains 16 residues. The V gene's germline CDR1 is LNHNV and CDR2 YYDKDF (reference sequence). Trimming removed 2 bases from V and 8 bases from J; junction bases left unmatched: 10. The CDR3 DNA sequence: TGTGCCACCAGCAGATACGGTGGACAGGGGGCGTCCGGCTACACCTTC. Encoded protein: CATSRYGGQGASGYTF.

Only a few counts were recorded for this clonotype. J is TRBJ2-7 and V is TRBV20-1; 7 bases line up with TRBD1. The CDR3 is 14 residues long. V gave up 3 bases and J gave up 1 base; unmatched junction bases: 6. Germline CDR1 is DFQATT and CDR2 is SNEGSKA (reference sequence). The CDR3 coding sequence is TGCAGTGCTAGCGGGGACAGCCAATCCTACGAGCAGTACTTC. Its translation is CSASGDSQSYEQYF.

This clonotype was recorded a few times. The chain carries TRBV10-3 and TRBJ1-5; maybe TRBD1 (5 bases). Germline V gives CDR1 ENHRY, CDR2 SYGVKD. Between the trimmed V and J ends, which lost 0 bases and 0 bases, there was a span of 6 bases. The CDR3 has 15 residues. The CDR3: CAISESGPSNQPQHF. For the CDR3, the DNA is TGTGCCATCAGTGAGTCGGGACCTAGCAATCAGCCCCAGCATTTT.

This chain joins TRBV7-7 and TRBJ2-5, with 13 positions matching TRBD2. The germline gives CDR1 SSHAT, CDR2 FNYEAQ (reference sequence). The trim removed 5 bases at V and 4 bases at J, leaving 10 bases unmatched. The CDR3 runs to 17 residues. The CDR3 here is CASSKTSGGITGETQYF. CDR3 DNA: TGTGCCAGCAGCAAGACTAGCGGGGGGATTACAGGAGAGACCCAGTACTTC.

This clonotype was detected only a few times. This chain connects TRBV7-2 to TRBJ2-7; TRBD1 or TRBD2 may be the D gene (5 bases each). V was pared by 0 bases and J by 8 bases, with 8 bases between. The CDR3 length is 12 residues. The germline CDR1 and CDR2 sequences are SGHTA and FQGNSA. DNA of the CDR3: TGTGCCAGCAGCTTAGCACGGGGACAGCAGTACTTC. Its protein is CASSLARGQQYF.

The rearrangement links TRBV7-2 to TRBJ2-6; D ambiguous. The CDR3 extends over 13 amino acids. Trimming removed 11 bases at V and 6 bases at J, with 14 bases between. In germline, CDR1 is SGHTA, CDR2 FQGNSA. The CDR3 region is CAGAPYLANVLTF. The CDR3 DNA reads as TGTGCCGGAGCCCCGTATCTGGCCAACGTCCTGACTTTC. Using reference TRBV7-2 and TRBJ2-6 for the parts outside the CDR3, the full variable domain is GAGVSQSPSNKVTEKGKDVELRCDPISGHTALYWYRQSLGQGLEFLIYFQGNSAPDKSGLPSDRFSAERTGGSVSTLTIQRTQQEDSAVYLCAGAPYLANVLTFGAGSRLTVL.

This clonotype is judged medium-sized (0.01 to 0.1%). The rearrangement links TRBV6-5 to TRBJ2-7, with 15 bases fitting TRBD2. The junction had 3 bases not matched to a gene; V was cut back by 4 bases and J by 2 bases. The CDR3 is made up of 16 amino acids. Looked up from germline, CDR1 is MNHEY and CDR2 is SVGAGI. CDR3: CASSFWTSGGAYEQYF. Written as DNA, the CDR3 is TGTGCCAGCAGTTTCTGGACTAGCGGGGGGGCCTACGAGCAGTACTTC.

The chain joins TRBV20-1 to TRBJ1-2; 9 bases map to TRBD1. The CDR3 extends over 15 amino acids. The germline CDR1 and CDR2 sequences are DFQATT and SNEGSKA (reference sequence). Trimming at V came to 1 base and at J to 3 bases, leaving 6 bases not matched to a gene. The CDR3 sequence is CSARAGTGRDYGYTF. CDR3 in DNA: TGCAGTGCTAGAGCCGGGACAGGGAGGGACTATGGCTACACCTTC.

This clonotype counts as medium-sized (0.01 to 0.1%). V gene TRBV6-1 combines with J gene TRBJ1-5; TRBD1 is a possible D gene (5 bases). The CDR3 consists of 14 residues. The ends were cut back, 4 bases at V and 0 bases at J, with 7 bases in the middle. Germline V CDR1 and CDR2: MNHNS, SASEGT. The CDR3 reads CASSGTYSNQPQHF. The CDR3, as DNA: TGTGCCAGCAGTGGGACATATAGCAATCAGCCCCAGCATTTT.

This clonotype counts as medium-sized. CDR3 sequence reads: CASSFIETQYF. The CDR3 nucleotides read TGTGCCAGCAGCTTCATAGAGACCCAGTACTTC. The V and J genes are TRBV7-9 and TRBJ2-5; D gene unclear. V was trimmed by 3 bases and J by 4 bases, leaving 3 bases between them. CDR1 is SEHNR and CDR2 is FQNEAQ in the germline V gene (reference sequence). The CDR3 loop spans 11 amino acids.

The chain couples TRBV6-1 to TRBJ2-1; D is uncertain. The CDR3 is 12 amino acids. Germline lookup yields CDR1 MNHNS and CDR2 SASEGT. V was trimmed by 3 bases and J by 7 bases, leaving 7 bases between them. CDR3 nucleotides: TGTGCCAGCAGTGAGTCTCGAAATGAGCAGTTCTTC. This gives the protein CASSESRNEQFF.

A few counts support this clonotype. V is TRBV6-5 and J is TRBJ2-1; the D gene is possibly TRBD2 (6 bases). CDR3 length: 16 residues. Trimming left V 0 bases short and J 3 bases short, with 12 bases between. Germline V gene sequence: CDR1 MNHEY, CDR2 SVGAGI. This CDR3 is CASSYSEGMNYNEQFF. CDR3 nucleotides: TGTGCCAGCAGTTACTCGGAGGGAATGAACTACAATGAGCAGTTCTTC.

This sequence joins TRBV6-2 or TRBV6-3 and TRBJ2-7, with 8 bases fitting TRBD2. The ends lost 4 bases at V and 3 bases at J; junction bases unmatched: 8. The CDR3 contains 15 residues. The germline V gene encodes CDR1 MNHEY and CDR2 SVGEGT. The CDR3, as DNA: TGTGCCAGCAGTTGGGGGGCCAGCGGGAGCTACGAGCAGTACTTC. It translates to CASSWGASGSYEQYF.

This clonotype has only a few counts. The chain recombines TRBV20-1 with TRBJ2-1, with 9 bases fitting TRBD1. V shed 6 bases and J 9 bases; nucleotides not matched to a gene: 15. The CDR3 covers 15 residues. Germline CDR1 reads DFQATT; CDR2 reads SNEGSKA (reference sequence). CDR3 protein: CSAVPGTGRAGEQFF. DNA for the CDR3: TGCAGTGCCGTCCCCGGGACAGGGAGGGCCGGTGAGCAGTTCTTC.

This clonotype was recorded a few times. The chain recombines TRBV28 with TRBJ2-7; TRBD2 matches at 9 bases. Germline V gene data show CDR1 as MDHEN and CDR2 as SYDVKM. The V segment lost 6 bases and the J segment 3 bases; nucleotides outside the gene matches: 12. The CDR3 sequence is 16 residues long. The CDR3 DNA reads TGTGCCAGCAGACAGCCCGGGTATAGCGGGAGCTACGAGCAGTACTTC. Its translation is CASRQPGYSGSYEQYF.

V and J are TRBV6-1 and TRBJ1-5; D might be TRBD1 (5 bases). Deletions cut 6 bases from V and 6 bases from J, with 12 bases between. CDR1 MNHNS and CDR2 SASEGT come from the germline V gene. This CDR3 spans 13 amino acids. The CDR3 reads CASSRDGGQPQHF. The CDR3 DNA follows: TGTGCCAGCAGCCGGGACGGGGGTCAGCCCCAGCATTTT.

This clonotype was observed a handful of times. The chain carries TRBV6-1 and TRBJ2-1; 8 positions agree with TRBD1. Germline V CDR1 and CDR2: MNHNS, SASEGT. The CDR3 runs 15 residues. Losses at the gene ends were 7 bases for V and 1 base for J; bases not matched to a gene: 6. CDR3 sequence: CASTAGGASYNEQFF. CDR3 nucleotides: TGTGCCAGCACCGCAGGGGGCGCATCCTACAATGAGCAGTTCTTC.

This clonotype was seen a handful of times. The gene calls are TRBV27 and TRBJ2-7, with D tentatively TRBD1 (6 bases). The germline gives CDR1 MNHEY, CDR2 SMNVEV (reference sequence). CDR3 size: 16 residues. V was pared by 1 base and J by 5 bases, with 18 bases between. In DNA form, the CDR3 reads TGTGCCAGCAGTTTATTCGGACAGAGTTATGGAGACGAGCAGTACTTC. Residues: CASSLFGQSYGDEQYF.

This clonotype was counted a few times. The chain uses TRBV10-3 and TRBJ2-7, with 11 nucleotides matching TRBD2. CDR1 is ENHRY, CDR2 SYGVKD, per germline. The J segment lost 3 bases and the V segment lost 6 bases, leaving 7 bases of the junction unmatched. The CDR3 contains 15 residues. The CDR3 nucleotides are TGTGCCATCAGGAAGACTAGCGGGATGGGCTACGAGCAGTACTTC. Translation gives CAIRKTSGMGYEQYF.

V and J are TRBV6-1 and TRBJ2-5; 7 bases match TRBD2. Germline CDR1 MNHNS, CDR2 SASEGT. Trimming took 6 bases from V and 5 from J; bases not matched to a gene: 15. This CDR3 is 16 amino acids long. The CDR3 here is CASSTPPGLREETQYF. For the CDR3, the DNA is TGTGCCAGCAGCACACCTCCGGGCCTGCGGGAGGAGACCCAGTACTTC.

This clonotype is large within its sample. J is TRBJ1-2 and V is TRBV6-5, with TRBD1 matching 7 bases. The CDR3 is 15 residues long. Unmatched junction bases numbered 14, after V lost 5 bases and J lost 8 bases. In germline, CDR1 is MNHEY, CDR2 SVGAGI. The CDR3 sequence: CASSQSTGSLRGYTF. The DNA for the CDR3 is TGTGCCAGCAGTCAGTCGACAGGGTCTCTGCGGGGCTACACCTTC.

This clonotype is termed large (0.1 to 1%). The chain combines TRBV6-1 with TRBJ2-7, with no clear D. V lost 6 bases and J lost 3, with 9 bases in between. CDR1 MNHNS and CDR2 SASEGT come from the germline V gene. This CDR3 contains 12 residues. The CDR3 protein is CASSAALYEQYF. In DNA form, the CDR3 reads TGTGCCAGCAGCGCAGCCCTCTACGAGCAGTACTTC.

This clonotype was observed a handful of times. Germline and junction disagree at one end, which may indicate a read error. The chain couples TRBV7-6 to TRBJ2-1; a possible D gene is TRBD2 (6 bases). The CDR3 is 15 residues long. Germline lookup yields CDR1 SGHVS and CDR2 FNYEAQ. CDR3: CASRRGRPFFNEQFF. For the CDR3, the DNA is TGTGCTAGCAGACGTGGGAGGCCCTTTTTCAATGAGCAGTTCTTC.

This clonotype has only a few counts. The CDR3 region is CASSLGGTGGSYEQYF. The CDR3 DNA sequence: TGTGCCAGCAGCTTAGGAGGGACAGGGGGTTCCTACGAGCAGTACTTC. The chain carries TRBV11-3 and TRBJ2-7, with 11 bases aligning to TRBD1. CDR1 SGHNT and CDR2 YENEEA come from the germline V gene. CDR3 length: 16 residues. V was pared by 1 base and J by 1 base, with 3 bases of the junction left unmatched.

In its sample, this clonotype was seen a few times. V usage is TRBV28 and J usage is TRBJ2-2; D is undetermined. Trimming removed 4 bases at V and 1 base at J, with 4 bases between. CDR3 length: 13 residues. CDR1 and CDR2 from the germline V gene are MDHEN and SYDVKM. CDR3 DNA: TGTGCCAGCAGTTCTCAGAACACCGGGGAGCTGTTTTTT. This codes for CASSSQNTGELFF.

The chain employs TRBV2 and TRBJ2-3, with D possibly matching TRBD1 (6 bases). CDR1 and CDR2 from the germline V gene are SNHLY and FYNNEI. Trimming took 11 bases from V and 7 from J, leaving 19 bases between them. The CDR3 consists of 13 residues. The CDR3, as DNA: TGTGCCGGAAGGGCAGGGGAACAATATACGCAGTATTTT. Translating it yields CAGRAGEQYTQYF.

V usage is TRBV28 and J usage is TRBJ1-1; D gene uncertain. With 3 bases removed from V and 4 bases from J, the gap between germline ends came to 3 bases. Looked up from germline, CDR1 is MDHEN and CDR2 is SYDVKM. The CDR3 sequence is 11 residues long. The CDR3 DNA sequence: TGTGCCAGCAGTTTCGGCACTGAAGCTTTCTTT. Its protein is CASSFGTEAFF.

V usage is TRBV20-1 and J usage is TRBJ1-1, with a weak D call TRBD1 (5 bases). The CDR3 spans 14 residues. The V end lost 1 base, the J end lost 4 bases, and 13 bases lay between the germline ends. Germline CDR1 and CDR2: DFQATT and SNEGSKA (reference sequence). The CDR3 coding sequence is TGCAGTGCTAGAGCCCCCGTCAGGGCCACTGAAGCTTTCTTT. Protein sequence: CSARAPVRATEAFF.

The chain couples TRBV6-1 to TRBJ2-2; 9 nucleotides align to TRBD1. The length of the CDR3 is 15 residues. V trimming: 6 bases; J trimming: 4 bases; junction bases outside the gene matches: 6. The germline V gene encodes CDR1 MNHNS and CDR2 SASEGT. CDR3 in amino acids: CASSPMTGGTGELFF. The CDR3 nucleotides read TGTGCCAGCAGCCCGATGACAGGGGGCACCGGGGAGCTGTTTTTT.